The entry below describes one T cell receptor (beta chain). The record originates from a study of PD-1 blockade in classical Hodgkin lymphoma. Clones were read by immunoSEQ multiplex PCR, and TCRdb kept only the in-frame ones, dropping some. The repertoire consists of over 60,000 clones, with 71% occurring once and the leading ten covering approximately 9%. Autologous stem cell transplantation was followed by relapse in every patient, and brentuximab vedotin exposure varied. Best responses were complete response, partial response or progressive disease. This specimen consisted of peripheral blood mononuclear cells (PBMCs), obtained before the second cycle of nivolumab. This TCR was sampled from a human donor with classical Hodgkin lymphoma.

DNA for the CDR3: TGTGCCAGCAGTCCCGGGACAGCTCAGAACTATGGCTACACCTTC. Its translation: CASSPGTAQNYGYTF. This chain links TRBV6-6 with TRBJ1-2; 7 bases match TRBD1. Germline V gene lookup returns CDR1 MNHNY and CDR2 SVGAGI (reference sequence). The CDR3 loop spans 15 amino acids. J was trimmed by 2 bases and V by 5 bases; bases with no gene match: 8.